Detailed here is one TCR beta chain. This sample is part of a study of control samples from healthy donors and cancer patients. Profiling relied on immunoSEQ multiplex PCR, and the TCRdb table lists in-frame clones only, not all of them. The sample lists 130,000 or so clones, under 95% occurring once. The CDR3 is 16 residues long. V lost 6 bases and J lost 0, with 16 bases in between. Germline V gene lookup returns CDR1 SGHVS and CDR2 FNYEAQ. The source material was blood. The chain employs TRBV7-6 and TRBJ2-3; either TRBD1 or TRBD2 may supply D (5 bases each). The sequence came from a man in his forties in good health. The CDR3: CASSVARGVSTDTQYF. CDR3 in DNA: TGTGCCAGCAGTGTAGCTCGGGGCGTGAGCACAGATACGCAGTATTTT.